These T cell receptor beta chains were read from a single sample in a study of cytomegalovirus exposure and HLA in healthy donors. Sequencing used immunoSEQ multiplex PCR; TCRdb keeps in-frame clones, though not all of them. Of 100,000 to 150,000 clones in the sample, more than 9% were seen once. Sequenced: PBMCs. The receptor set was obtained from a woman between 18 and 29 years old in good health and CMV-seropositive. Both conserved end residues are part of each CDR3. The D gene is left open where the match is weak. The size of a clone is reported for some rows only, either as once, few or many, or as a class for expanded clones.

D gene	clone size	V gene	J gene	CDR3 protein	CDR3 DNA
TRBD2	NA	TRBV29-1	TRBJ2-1	CSVEDLAGVGNEQFF	TGCAGCGTTGAAGATCTAGCGGGAGTTGGCAATGAGCAGTTCTTC
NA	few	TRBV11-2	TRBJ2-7	CASSLDLGGDEQYF	TGTGCCAGCAGCTTAGATCTAGGAGGGGACGAGCAGTACTTC
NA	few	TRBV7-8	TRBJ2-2	CASSLILNTGELFF	TGTGCCAGCAGCCTAATACTGAACACCGGGGAGCTGTTTTTT
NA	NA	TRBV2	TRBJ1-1	CAGRLTENTEAFF	TGTGCCGGACGGTTGACAGAGAACACTGAAGCTTTCTTT
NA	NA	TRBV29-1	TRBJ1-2	CSVESRNGYTF	TGCAGCGTTGAGTCCAGAAATGGCTACACCTTC
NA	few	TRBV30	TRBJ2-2	CAREQANTGELFF	TGTGCCAGAGAACAGGCGAACACCGGGGAGCTGTTTTTT
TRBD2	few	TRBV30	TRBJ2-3	CAWSTGGTSTDTQYF	TGTGCCTGGAGTACGGGGGGGACTAGCACAGATACGCAGTATTTT
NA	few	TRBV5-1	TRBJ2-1	CASSLQGLNEQFF	TGCGCCAGCAGCTTGCAGGGACTCAATGAGCAGTTCTTC
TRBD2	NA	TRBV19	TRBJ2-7	CASSIAAASGRGFSYEQYF	TGTGCCAGTAGTATAGCGGCGGCTAGCGGGAGGGGATTTTCCTACGAGCAGTACTTC
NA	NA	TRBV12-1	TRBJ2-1	CASSFTSSYNEQFF	TGTGCCAGCAGCTTTACTAGCTCCTACAATGAGCAGTTCTTC
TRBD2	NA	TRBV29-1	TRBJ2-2	CSVGGWERNTGELFF	TGCAGCGTGGGGGGGTGGGAACGGAACACCGGGGAGCTGTTTTTT
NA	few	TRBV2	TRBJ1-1	CASRVGEGVTEAFF	TGTGCCAGCAGGGTGGGGGAGGGGGTCACTGAAGCTTTCTTT
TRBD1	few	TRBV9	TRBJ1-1	CASSAGQAFSTEAFF	TGTGCCAGCAGCGCGGGACAGGCGTTCTCCACTGAAGCTTTCTTT
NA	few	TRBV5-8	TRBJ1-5	CASSTGDSNQPQHF	TGTGCCAGCAGCACCGGAGATAGCAATCAGCCCCAGCATTTT
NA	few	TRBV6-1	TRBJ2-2	CASSGLLRGPGELFF	TGTGCCAGCAGTGGCCTCCTCAGGGGACCCGGGGAGCTGTTTTTT
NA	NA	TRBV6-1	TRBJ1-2	CASSEIPGKGLSGYTF	TGTGCCAGCAGTGAGATACCCGGGAAAGGGCTAAGTGGCTACACCTTC
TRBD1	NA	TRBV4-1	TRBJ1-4	CASSQSGQPANEKLFF	TGCGCCAGCAGCCAATCGGGACAGCCTGCTAATGAAAAACTGTTTTTT
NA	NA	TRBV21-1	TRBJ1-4	CASSKGNRGRGTNEKLFF	TGTGCCAGCAGCAAAGGAAACAGGGGGCGGGGGACTAATGAAAAACTGTTTTTT
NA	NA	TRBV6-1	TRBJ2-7	CASSEVATVYEQYF	TGTGCCAGCAGTGAAGTTGCAACAGTCTACGAGCAGTACTTC
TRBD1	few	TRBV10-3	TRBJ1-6	CAIKGDRGPLHF	TGTGCCATCAAAGGGGACAGGGGACCCCTCCACTTT
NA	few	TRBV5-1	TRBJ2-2	CASSLSTTGVMELFF	TGCGCCAGCAGCTTGTCGACTACCGGGGTAATGGAGCTGTTTTTT
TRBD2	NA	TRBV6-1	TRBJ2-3	CASSALRGTTDTQYF	TGTGCCAGCAGTGCTTTGCGGGGGACCACAGATACGCAGTATTTT
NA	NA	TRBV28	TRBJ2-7	CASSQLAAYEQYF	TGTGCCAGCAGTCAACTAGCTGCCTACGAGCAGTACTTC
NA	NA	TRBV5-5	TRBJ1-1	CASSLFEGANTEAFF	TGTGCCAGCAGCTTATTTGAGGGCGCGAACACTGAAGCTTTCTTT
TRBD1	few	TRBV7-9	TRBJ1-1	CASSQEDRSNTEAFF	TGTGCCAGCAGCCAAGAGGACAGGAGTAACACTGAAGCTTTCTTT
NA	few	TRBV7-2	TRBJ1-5	CASSYPGGDGNQPQHF	TGTGCCAGCAGCTACCCCGGGGGGGATGGCAATCAGCCCCAGCATTTT
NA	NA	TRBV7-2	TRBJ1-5	CASSLGGGNQPQHF	TGTGCCAGCAGCCTCGGGGGGGGTAATCAGCCCCAGCATTTT
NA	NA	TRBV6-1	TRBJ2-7	CALRGLSYEQYF	TGTGCCCTTAGGGGTCTCTCCTACGAGCAGTACTTC
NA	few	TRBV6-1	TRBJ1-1	CASSAPGWTEAFF	TGTGCCAGCAGTGCCCCGGGGTGGACTGAAGCTTTCTTT
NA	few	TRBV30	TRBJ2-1	CAWSKRDEQFF	TGTGCCTGGAGTAAGAGGGATGAGCAGTTCTTC
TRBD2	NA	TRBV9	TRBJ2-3	CASSVVPSGLAGSTDTQYF	TGTGCCAGCAGCGTAGTACCGTCCGGACTAGCGGGAAGTACAGATACGCAGTATTTT
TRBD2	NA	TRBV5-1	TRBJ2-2	CASSLDGLAENTGELFF	TGCGCCAGCAGCTTGGACGGACTAGCGGAGAACACCGGGGAGCTGTTTTTT
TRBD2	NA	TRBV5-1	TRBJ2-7	CASSLGTSGPYEQYF	TGCGCCAGCAGCTTGGGAACTAGCGGCCCCTACGAGCAGTACTTC
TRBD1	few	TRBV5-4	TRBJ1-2	CASSLCEGARCGYTF	TGTGCCAGCAGCTTGTGTGAGGGGGCGCGATGCGGCTACACCTTC
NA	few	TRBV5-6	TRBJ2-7	CASSLSFSEQYF	TGTGCCAGCAGCTTGAGCTTCTCCGAGCAGTACTTC
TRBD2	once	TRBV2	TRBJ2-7	CASSEFIGAAGGPTYEQYF	TGTGCCAGCAGTGAATTTATAGGGGCAGCGGGAGGCCCAACCTACGAGCAGTACTTC
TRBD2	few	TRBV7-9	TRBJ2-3	CASSPVAGVADTQYF	TGTGCCAGCAGCCCTGTGGCGGGAGTGGCAGATACGCAGTATTTT
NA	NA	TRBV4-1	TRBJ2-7	CASSQEATYEQYF	TGCGCCAGCAGCCAAGAAGCGACCTACGAGCAGTACTTC
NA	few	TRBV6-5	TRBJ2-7	CASSFGGSYEQYF	TGTGCCAGCAGTTTTGGCGGATCCTACGAGCAGTACTTC
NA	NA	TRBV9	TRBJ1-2	CASSPDGLRGNGYTF	TGTGCCAGCAGCCCCGACGGACTGAGAGGGAATGGCTACACCTTC
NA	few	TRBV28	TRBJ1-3	CASSLYPEGNTIYF	TGTGCCAGCAGTTTATACCCGGAGGGAAACACCATATATTTT
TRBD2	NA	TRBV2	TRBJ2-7	CASSAGGTEQYF	TGTGCCAGCAGTGCGGGGGGGACCGAGCAGTACTTC
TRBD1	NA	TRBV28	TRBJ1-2	CASSLWGQGPGYTF	TGTGCCAGCAGTTTGTGGGGACAGGGGCCCGGCTACACCTTC
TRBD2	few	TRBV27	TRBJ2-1	CASSFSSGRVLNEQFF	TGTGCCAGCAGTTTTTCCAGCGGGAGGGTCTTAAATGAGCAGTTCTTC
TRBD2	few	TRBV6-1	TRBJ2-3	CASSEGSGTRQYF	TGTGCCAGCAGTGAAGGCAGCGGGACCCGTCAGTATTTT
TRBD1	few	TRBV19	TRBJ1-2	CASRQGQGIYGYTF	TGTGCCAGCCGCCAGGGACAGGGGATCTATGGCTACACCTTC